These T cell receptor beta chains were read from a single sample in a study of T cell responses to AZD1222 COVID-19 vaccine. Libraries were prepared by immunoSEQ multiplex PCR; TCRdb keeps only in-frame clonotypes and omits some of them. The sample comprises about 140,000 clones, roughly 89% of which are singletons, and around 1.7% rests with the top ten. Sequencing used peripheral blood, obtained on day 0 of AZD1222 vaccination. Source of these receptors: an adult in good health. The CDR3 runs from the conserved cysteine through the conserved F or W. D genes are given only for firm matches. Expanded clones get a size class; other rows say once, few or many, or leave the size out.

d_call j_call v_call clone_size cdr3_nt cdr3_aa
TRBD2 TRBJ2-6 TRBV2 . TGTGCCTCCACCGGGGGGATTTCTGGGGCCAACGTCCTGACTTTC CASTGGISGANVLTF
. TRBJ1-4 TRBV27 . TGTGCCAGCAGCTATGCGGGGGCTGATGAAAAACTGTTTTTT CASSYAGADEKLFF
. TRBJ1-6 TRBV5-4 . TGTGCCAGCAGCTTGGGGGGCCGGTATAATTCACCCCTCCACTTT CASSLGGRYNSPLHF
TRBD1 TRBJ1-1 TRBV7-9 . TGTGCCAGCAGCTTATTGACAGGGGAAAATGAAGCTTTCTTT CASSLLTGENEAFF
. TRBJ1-2 TRBV29-1 . TGCAGCGTTAGGTCTGGCTATGGCTACACCTTC CSVRSGYGYTF
TRBD2 TRBJ2-3 TRBV20-1 . TGCAGTGCTAGTTCCGGACTAGCGGGAGTGGGTACGCAGTATTTT CSASSGLAGVGTQYF
TRBD2 TRBJ2-7 TRBV4-2 . TGTGCCAGCAGCCAAGACGGGACTAGCTACGAGCAGTACTTC CASSQDGTSYEQYF
. TRBJ1-4 TRBV5-1 . TGCGCCAGCAGCTCGGACTCATCTAATGAAAAACTGTTTTTT CASSSDSSNEKLFF
. TRBJ2-7 TRBV28 . TGTGCCAGCAGTTTTGGGGGCGGGGAGTACTTC CASSFGGGEYF
. TRBJ1-5 TRBV4-1 . TGCGCCAGCAGCCCGGGGCCAGAAGGTAATCAGCCCCAGCATTTT CASSPGPEGNQPQHF
TRBD1 TRBJ1-2 TRBV5-1 . TGCGCCAGCAGCTTAGGTGACAGGGACGGAGATAAGTTTCACCGCTATGGCTACACCTTC CASSLGDRDGDKFHRYGYTF
. TRBJ2-1 TRBV5-1 . TGCGCCAGCAGCTTGTTTGACAGTTACAATGAGCAGTTCTTC CASSLFDSYNEQFF
. TRBJ2-5 TRBV5-1 . TGCGCCAGCAGCTTGGTTGGGGTTACAGAGACCCAGTACTTC CASSLVGVTETQYF
. TRBJ2-2 TRBV24-1 . TGTGCCACCAGTGATTCTGGGAACACCGGGGAGCTGTTTTTT CATSDSGNTGELFF
TRBD1 TRBJ1-6 TRBV15 once TGTGCCACCAGCCGGGCACAAGGGGGCAGTCCCCTCCACTTT CATSRAQGGSPLHF
. TRBJ1-2 TRBV4-2 few TGTGCCAGCAGCCAAAGAGGGGGACACCCTGATGGCTACACCTTC CASSQRGGHPDGYTF
TRBD2 TRBJ2-3 TRBV5-1 . TGCGCCAGCAGCTTGGTTGGCGGGAGGACCACAGATACGCAGTATTTT CASSLVGGRTTDTQYF
TRBD2 TRBJ2-3 TRBV5-4 . TGTGCCAGCAGCCCTGACCGGACTAGCGTAAGGTATTTT CASSPDRTSVRYF
. TRBJ2-1 TRBV5-1 . TGCGCCAGCAGCTTGGCAGGTAACAATGAGCAGTTCTTC CASSLAGNNEQFF
. TRBJ1-1 TRBV11-2 . TGTGCCAGCAGCCAGGCCGGGACCCAGAACACTGAAGCTTTCTTT CASSQAGTQNTEAFF
. TRBJ2-7 TRBV27 . TGTGCCAGCAGGAGGGGTGTCGAGCAGTACTTC CASRRGVEQYF
. TRBJ1-2 TRBV19 . TGTGCCAGTAGTATCCGTAGAGCTAACTATGGCTACACCTTC CASSIRRANYGYTF
TRBD2 TRBJ2-1 TRBV11-2 . TGTGCCAGCAGTCAACGACTAGCGGGAGGGGATGAGCAGTTCTTC CASSQRLAGGDEQFF
. TRBJ2-1 TRBV7-2 . TGTGCCAGCACCCTAGTAGGGGGCAATGAGCAGTTCTTC CASTLVGGNEQFF
TRBD2 TRBJ2-7 TRBV7-9 . TGTGCCAGCAGCTTCGGCGGGAGCTCCTACGAGCAGTACTTC CASSFGGSSYEQYF
TRBD1 TRBJ1-3 TRBV3-1/TRBV3-2 . TGTGCCAGCAGCCAAGAAATCGGACAGGGCGGAAACACCATATATTTT CASSQEIGQGGNTIYF